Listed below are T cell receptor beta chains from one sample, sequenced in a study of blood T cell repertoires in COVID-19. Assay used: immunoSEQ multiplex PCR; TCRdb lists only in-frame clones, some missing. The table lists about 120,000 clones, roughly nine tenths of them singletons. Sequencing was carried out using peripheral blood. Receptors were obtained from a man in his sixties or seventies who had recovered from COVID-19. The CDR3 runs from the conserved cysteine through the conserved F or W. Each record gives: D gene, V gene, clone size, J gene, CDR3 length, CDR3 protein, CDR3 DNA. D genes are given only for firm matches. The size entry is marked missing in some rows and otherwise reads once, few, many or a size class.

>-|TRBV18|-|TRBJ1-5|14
CASSQGGRNQPQHF
TGTGCCAGCTCGCAGGGAGGGCGCAATCAGCCCCAGCATTTT
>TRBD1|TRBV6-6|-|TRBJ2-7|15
CASSLPGTGSYEQYF
TGTGCCAGCAGTTTACCCGGGACAGGGTCCTACGAGCAGTACTTC
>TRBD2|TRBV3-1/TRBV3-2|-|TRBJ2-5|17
CASSQEAGSGGAGTQYF
TGTGCCAGCAGCCAAGAGGCGGGTAGCGGGGGGGCTGGGACCCAGTACTTC
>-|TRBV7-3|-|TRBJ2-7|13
CASSPPGGVVQYF
TGTGCCAGCAGCCCCCCCGGGGGAGTAGTTCAGTACTTC
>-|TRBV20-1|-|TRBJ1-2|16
CSASFYFGQSNYGYTF
TGCAGTGCTAGTTTCTATTTTGGACAGTCTAACTATGGCTACACCTTC
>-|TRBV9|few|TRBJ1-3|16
CASSPAGASSGNTIYF
TGTGCCAGCAGTCCTGCTGGGGCAAGCTCTGGAAACACCATATATTTT
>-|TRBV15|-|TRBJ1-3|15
CATSRDSNSGNTIYF
TGTGCCACCAGTCGGGACTCCAACTCTGGAAACACCATATATTTT
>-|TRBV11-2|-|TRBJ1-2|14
CASSGLGVDYGYTF
TGTGCCAGCAGCGGATTAGGGGTTGACTATGGCTACACCTTC
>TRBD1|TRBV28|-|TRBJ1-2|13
CASRRDSNYGYTF
TGTGCCAGCAGGAGGGACAGTAACTATGGCTACACCTTC
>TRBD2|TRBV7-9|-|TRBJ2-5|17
CASSLAAGGGYQETQYF
TGTGCCAGCAGCTTAGCCGCTGGCGGGGGGTACCAAGAGACCCAGTACTTC
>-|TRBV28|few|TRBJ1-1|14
CASSLPGRNTEAFF
TGTGCCAGCAGTTTACCGGGTCGGAACACTGAAGCTTTCTTT
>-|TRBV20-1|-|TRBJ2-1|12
CSASERNNEQFF
TGCAGTGCTAGTGAGCGGAACAATGAGCAGTTCTTC
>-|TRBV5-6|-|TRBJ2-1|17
CASSFRPSDSSYNEQFF
TGTGCCAGCAGCTTCCGGCCTAGCGACAGCTCCTACAATGAGCAGTTCTTC
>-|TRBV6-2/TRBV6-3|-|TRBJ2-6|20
CASSYSIWLQRASGANVLTF
TGTGCCAGCAGTTACTCCATTTGGCTACAGAGGGCATCTGGGGCCAACGTCCTGACTTTC
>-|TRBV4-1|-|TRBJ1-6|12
CASSQVSSPLHF
TGCGCCAGCAGCCAAGTAAGCTCACCCCTCCACTTT
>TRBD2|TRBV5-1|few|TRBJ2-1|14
CASSFSGGDNEQFF
TGCGCCAGCAGCTTTAGCGGGGGGGACAATGAGCAGTTCTTC
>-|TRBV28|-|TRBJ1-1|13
CAASQGGDTEAFF
TGTGCCGCCTCACAGGGTGGCGACACTGAAGCTTTCTTT
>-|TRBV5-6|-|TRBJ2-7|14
CASSPLLSTYEQYF
TGTGCCAGCAGCCCGCTACTTAGTACCTACGAGCAGTACTTC
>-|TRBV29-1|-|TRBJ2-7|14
CSVLRGGSSYEQYF
TGCAGCGTTCTTCGCGGGGGCAGCTCCTACGAGCAGTACTTC
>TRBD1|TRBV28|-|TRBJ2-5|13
CASRRGQQETQYF
TGTGCCAGCAGGAGGGGACAGCAAGAGACCCAGTACTTC
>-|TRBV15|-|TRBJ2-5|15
CATSSLPDTLGTQYF
TGTGCCACCAGCAGCCTTCCGGACACCCTGGGGACCCAGTACTTC
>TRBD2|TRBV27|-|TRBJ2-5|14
CASSFRLAGETQYF
TGTGCCAGCAGTTTTAGGCTAGCGGGAGAGACCCAGTACTTC
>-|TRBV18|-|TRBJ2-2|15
CASSPPGQNTGELFF
TGTGCCAGCTCCCCCCCGGGACAGAACACCGGGGAGCTGTTTTTT
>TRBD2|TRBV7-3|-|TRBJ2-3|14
CASSPGGRTDTQYF
TGTGCCAGCAGCCCGGGGGGTCGGACAGATACGCAGTATTTT
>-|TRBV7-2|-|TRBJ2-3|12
CASSIYSDTQYF
TGTGCCAGCAGCATTTATTCGGATACGCAGTATTTT
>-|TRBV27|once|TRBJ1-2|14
CASSFWGEGYGYTF
TGTGCCAGCAGTTTTTGGGGGGAAGGCTATGGCTACACCTTC
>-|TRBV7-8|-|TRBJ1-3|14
CASSAPSSGNTIYF
TGTGCCAGCAGCGCACCGAGCTCTGGAAACACCATATATTTT
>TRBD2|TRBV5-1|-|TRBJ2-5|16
CASSFGFTGGQETQYF
TGCGCCAGCAGCTTCGGTTTTACGGGAGGGCAAGAGACCCAGTACTTC
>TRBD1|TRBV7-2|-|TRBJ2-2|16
CASSSMTGGNTGELFF
TGTGCCAGCAGCTCAATGACAGGGGGTAACACCGGGGAGCTGTTTTTT
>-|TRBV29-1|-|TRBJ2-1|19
CSVEDSPRRGPSSYNEQFF
TGCAGCGTTGAAGATTCCCCGAGGAGGGGACCCAGCTCCTACAATGAGCAGTTCTTC